This TCR beta chain emerged from a study of CD8 T cells in Susac syndrome. Across the whole study: Sequenced Susac syndrome patients included roughly six with clinically active disease and eight in remission.

Broader study findings: In Susac syndrome, CD4+ T cell repertoires lacked any clonal expansion.

V shed 5 bases and J shed 1 base, with 9 bases lying between them. The CDR3 runs to 12 residues. The germline CDR1 and CDR2 sequences are DFQATT and SNEGSKA (reference sequence). RNA totalling about 0.45 to 1 ug underwent reverse transcription with random hexamers. Amplification of TCR beta CDR3 used immunoSEQ multiplex PCR across 54 Vbeta and 13 Jbeta. TCRdb re-called the immunoSEQ multiplex PCR reads through MiXCR, storing one row per CDR3 protein. Here the sample spans roughly 150,000 distinct CDR3 sequences, approximately 96% being singletons. This clonotype has just one count. Its target is unknown.

The gene calls are TRBV20-1 and TRBJ2-7; unclear D gene. Source material: CD4+ T cells from PBMCs. The sequence derives from a human donor with Susac syndrome. Written as DNA, the CDR3 is TGCAGTGCTCTCGGTGTTTCCTACGAGCAGTACTTC. Translated: CSALGVSYEQYF.